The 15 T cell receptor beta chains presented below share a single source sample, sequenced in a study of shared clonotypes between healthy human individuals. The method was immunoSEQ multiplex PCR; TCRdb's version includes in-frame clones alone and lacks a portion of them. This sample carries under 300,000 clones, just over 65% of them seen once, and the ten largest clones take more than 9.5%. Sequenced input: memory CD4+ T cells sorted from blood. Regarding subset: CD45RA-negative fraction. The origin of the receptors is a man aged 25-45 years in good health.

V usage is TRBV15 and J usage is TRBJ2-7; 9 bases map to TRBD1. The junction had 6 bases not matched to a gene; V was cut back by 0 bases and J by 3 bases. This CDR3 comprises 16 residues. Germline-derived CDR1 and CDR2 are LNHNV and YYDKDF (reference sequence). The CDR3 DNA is TGTGCCACCAGCAGAGATCGCGACAGGGGGATCTACGAGCAGTACTTC. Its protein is CATSRDRDRGIYEQYF.

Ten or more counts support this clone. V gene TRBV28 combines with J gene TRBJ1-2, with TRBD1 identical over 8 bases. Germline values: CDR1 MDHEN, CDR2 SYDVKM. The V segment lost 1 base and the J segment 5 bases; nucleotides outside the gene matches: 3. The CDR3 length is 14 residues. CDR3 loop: CASSLYQGAYGYTF. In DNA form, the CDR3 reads TGTGCCAGCAGTTTATACCAGGGGGCTTATGGCTACACCTTC.

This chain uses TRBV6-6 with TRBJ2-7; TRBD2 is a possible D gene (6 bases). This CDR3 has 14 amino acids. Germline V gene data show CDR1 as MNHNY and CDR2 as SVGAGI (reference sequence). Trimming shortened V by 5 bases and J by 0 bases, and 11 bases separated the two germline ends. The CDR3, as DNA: TGTGCCAGCAGTCGTTCTAGCGACTCCTACGAGCAGTACTTC. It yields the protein CASSRSSDSYEQYF.

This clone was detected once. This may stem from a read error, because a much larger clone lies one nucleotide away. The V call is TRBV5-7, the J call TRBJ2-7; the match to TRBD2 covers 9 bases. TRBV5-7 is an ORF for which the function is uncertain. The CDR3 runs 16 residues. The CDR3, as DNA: TGTACCAGCAGCTTGGCCAGCGGGAGGCCCCCCTACGAGCAGTACTTC. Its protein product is CTSSLASGRPPYEQYF.

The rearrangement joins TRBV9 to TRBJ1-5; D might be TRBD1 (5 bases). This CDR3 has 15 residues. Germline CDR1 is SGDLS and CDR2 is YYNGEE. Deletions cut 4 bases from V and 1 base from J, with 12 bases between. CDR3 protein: CASSPGGMSNQPQHF. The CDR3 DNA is TGTGCCAGCAGCCCCGGGGGGATGAGCAATCAGCCCCAGCATTTT.

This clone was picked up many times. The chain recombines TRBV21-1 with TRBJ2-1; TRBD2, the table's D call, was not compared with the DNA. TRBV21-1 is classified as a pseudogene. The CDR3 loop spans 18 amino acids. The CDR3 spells CASSQELACPRSYNEQFF. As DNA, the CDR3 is TGTGCCAGCAGCCAGGAGCTAGCGTGCCCAAGGTCCTACAATGAGCAGTTCTTC.

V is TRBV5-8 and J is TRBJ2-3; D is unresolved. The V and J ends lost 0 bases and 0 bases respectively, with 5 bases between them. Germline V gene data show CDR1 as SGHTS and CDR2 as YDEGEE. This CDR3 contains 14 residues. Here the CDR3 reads CASSLGLSTDTQYF. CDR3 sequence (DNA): TGTGCCAGCAGCTTGGGGCTAAGCACAGATACGCAGTATTTT.

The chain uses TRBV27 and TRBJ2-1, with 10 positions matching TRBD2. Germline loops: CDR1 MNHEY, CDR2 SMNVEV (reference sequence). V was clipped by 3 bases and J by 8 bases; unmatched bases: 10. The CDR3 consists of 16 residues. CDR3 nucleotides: TGTGCCAGCAGTTTTTCCTCCGGGACTAGCGTCGATGAGCAGTTCTTC. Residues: CASSFSSGTSVDEQFF.

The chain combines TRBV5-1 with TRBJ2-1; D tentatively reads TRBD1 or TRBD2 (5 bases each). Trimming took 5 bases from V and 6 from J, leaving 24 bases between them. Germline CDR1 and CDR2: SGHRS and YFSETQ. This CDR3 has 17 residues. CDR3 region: CASSEGKGTAIGNEQFF. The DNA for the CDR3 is TGCGCCAGCAGTGAGGGTAAGGGGACCGCCATCGGCAATGAGCAGTTCTTC.

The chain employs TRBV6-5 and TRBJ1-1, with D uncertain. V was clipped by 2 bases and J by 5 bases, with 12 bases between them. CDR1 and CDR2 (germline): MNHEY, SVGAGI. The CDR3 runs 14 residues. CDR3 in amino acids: CASSYTTGGTEAFF. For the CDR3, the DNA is TGTGCCAGCAGTTACACGACGGGTGGGACTGAAGCTTTCTTT.

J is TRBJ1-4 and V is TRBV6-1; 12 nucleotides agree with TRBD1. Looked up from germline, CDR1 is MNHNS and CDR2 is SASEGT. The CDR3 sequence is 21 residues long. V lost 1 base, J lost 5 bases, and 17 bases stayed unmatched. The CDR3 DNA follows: TGTGCCAGCAGTGAAGGGAACCGGGCCGGGACAGGGGGCAGAGGGAATGAAAAACTGTTTTTT. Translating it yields CASSEGNRAGTGGRGNEKLFF.

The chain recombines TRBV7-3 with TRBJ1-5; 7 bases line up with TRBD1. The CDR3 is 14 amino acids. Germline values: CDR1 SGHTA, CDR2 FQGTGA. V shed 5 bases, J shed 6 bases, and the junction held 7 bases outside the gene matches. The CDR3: CASSDYRGGQPQHF. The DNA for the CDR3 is TGTGCCAGCAGCGACTACAGGGGCGGTCAGCCCCAGCATTTT.

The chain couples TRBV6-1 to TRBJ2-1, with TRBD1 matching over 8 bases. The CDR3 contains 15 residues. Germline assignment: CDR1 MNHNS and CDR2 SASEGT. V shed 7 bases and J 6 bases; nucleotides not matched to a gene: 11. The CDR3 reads CASIPDRATINEQFF. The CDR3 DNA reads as TGTGCCAGCATTCCGGACAGGGCCACGATCAATGAGCAGTTCTTC.

The CDR3 loop reads CASSLGLAGGYYEQYF. The CDR3 nucleotides read TGTGCCAGCAGCTTGGGACTAGCGGGAGGCTACTACGAGCAGTACTTC. J is TRBJ2-7 and V is TRBV5-4; TRBD2 matches at 13 bases. This CDR3 has 16 amino acids. With 0 bases clipped from V and 3 bases from J, the junction kept 3 bases outside the gene matches. Per the germline V gene, CDR1 is SGHNT and CDR2 is YYREEE (reference sequence).

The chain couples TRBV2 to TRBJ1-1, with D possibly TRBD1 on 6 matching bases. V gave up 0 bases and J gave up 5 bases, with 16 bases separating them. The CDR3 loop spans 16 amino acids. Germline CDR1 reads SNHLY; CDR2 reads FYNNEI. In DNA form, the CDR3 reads TGTGCCAGCAGTGAAGCGCCCCCTCTTACAGGGACTGAAGCTTTCTTT. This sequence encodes CASSEAPPLTGTEAFF.